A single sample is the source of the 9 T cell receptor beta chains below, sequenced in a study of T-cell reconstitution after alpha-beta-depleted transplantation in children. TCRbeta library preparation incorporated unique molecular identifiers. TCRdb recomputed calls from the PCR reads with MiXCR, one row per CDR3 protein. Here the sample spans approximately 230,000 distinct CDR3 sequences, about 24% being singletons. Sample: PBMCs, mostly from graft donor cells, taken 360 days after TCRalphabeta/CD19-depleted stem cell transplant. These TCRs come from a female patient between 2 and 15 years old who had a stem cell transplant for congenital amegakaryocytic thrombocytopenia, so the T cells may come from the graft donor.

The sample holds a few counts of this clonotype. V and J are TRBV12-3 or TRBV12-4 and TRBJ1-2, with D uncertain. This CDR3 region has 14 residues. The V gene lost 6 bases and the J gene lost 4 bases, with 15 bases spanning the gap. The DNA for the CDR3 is TGTGCCAGCAGCCCCCGTAGTGTCCTCTATGGCTACACCTTC. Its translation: CASSPRSVLYGYTF.

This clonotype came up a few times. The CDR3 spells CASSLGAANTGELFF. The CDR3 DNA reads as TGCGCCAGCAGCTTGGGAGCAGCGAACACCGGGGAGCTGTTTTTT. This chain links TRBV5-1 with TRBJ2-2; no definite D call. The length of the CDR3 is 15 residues. The V gene lost 0 bases and the J gene lost 0 bases, with 6 bases spanning the gap. CDR1 is SGHRS, CDR2 YFSETQ, per germline.

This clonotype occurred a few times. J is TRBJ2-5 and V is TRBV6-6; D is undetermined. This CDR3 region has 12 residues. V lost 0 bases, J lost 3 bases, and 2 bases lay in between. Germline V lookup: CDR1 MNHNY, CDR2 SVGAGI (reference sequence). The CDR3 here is CASSYSEETQYF. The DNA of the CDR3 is TGTGCCAGCAGTTACTCTGAAGAGACCCAGTACTTC.

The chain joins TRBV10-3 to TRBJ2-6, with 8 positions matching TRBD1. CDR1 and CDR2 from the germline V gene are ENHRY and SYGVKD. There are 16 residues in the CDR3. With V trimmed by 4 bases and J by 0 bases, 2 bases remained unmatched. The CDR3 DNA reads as TGTGCCATCAGTGCACAGGGGGGCTCTGGGGCCAACGTCCTGACTTTC. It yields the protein CAISAQGGSGANVLTF.

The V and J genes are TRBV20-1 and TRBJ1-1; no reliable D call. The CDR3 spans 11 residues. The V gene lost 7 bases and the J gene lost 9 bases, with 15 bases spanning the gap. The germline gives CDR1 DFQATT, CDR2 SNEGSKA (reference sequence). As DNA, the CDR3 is TGCAGTGGGGCCCGCGGGGATAAAGCTTTCTTT. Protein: CSGARGDKAFF.

CDR3 bases: TGTGCCACTAGACAGGGGGCTAGTCTAGGGTACAATGAGCAGTTCTTC. Its translation is CATRQGASLGYNEQFF. The chain joins TRBV19 to TRBJ2-1; 10 bases are a match to TRBD1. Trimming took 10 bases from V and 4 from J; bases not matched to a gene: 13. CDR3 length equals 16 residues. Germline lookup yields CDR1 LNHDA and CDR2 SQIVND (reference sequence).

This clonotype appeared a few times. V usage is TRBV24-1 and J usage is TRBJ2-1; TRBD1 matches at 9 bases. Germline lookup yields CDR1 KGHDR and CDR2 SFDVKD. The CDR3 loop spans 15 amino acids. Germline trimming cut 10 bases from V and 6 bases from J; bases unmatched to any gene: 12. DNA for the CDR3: TGTGCCACAAGCCAGGGGACAGGGTTTCGCAATGAGCAGTTCTTC. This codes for CATSQGTGFRNEQFF.

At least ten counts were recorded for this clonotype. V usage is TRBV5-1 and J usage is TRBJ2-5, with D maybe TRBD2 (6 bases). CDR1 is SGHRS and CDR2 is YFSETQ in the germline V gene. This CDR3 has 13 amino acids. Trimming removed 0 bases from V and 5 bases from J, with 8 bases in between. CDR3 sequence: CASSLESGETQYF. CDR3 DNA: TGCGCCAGCAGCTTGGAGAGCGGGGAGACCCAGTACTTC.

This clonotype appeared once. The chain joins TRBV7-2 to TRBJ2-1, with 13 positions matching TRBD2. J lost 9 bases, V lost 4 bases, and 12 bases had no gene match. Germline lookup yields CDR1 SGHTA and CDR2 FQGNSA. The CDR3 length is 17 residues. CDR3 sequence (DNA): TGTGCCAGCAGCTCCCCCAGAGGACTAGCGGGAGAGAGTGAGCAGTTCTTC. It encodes CASSSPRGLAGESEQFF.